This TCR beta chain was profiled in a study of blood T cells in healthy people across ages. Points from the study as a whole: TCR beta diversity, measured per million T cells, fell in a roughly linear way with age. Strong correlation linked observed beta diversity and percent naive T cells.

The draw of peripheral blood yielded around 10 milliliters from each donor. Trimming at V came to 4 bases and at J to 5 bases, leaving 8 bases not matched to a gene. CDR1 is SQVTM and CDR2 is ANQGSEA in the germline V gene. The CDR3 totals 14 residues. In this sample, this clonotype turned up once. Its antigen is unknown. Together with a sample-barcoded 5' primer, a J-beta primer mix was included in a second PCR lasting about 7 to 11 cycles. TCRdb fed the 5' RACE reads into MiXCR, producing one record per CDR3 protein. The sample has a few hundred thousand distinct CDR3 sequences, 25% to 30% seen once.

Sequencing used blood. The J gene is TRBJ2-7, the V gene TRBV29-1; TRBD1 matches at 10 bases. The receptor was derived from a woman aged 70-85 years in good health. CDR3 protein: CSVGQGAINDEQYF. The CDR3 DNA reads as TGCAGCGTTGGACAGGGGGCTATCAACGACGAGCAGTACTTC.